These 26 T cell receptor beta chains originate from one sample sequenced in a study of T cells in Graves' hyperthyroidism and ophthalmopathy. Researchers amplified the TCR beta CDR3 regions from RNA transcripts. The primer set for the first-round RT-PCR of the TCR CDR3 was HTBI. TCRdb redid the calling of the multiplex PCR reads with MiXCR, one entry per CDR3 protein. The profile covers about 640,000 distinct CDR3 sequences, with more than 20% appearing a single time and under 35% taken by the ten largest. Sequencing was performed on blood. All receptors derive from a man aged 25 to 45 with Graves' ophthalmopathy.

The chain links TRBV28 to TRBJ2-7; 7 bases line up with TRBD2. This CDR3 has 16 residues. The germline CDR1 and CDR2 sequences are MDHEN and SYDVKM. The V segment lost 5 bases and the J segment 1 base; nucleotides outside the gene matches: 11. The DNA for the CDR3 is TGTGCCAGCAGTCGCCCCGGGGGGAGCGGGTCCTACGAGCAGTACTTC. Translating it yields CASSRPGGSGSYEQYF.

The chain joins TRBV7-9 to TRBJ1-2, with TRBD1 identical over 12 bases. V lost 5 bases, J lost 2 bases, and 6 bases stayed unmatched. This CDR3 contains 16 residues. Germline values: CDR1 SEHNR, CDR2 FQNEAQ (reference sequence). CDR3 nucleotides: TGTGCCAGCAGCCCTGGGACAGGGGGCCCAAACTATGGCTACACCTTC. Translating gives CASSPGTGGPNYGYTF. Complete variable domain (other parts from reference TRBV7-9 and TRBJ1-2): DTGVSQNPRHKITKRGQNVTFRCDPISEHNRLYWYRQTLGQGPEFLTYFQNEAQLEKSRLLSDRFSAERPKGSFSTLEIQRTEQGDSAMYLCASSPGTGGPNYGYTFGSGTRLTVV.

This chain connects TRBV9 to TRBJ2-6; D not certain. The ends were cut back, 2 bases at V and 0 bases at J, with 9 bases in the middle. Germline CDR1 SGDLS, CDR2 YYNGEE. This CDR3 has 16 residues. The DNA for the CDR3 is TGTGCCAGCAGCGTGGGCCAAAGCTCTGGGGCCAACGTCCTGACTTTC. Protein: CASSVGQSSGANVLTF.

This clonotype was found once. This rearrangement joins TRBV6-8 to TRBJ1-2; D unclear. CDR3 size: 13 residues. Germline-derived CDR1 and CDR2 are MNHGY and SAAAGT. V shed 2 bases and J shed 3 bases, with 7 bases lying between them. The CDR3 loop is CASSYREDYGYTF. The CDR3 nucleotides are TGTGCCAGCAGTTACAGGGAGGACTATGGCTACACCTTC.

The rearrangement uses TRBV5-1 and TRBJ2-1, with 8 bases matching TRBD2. The V segment lost 4 bases and the J segment 7 bases; nucleotides outside the gene matches: 13. CDR3 length: 16 residues. The V gene's germline CDR1 is SGHRS and CDR2 YFSETQ. CDR3 in amino acids: CASSQDEAGGGNEQFF. DNA for the CDR3: TGCGCCAGCAGCCAAGATGAGGCGGGAGGAGGGAATGAGCAGTTCTTC.

In this sample, this clonotype turned up many times. This chain uses TRBV6-2 or TRBV6-3 with TRBJ2-7; 9 positions match TRBD2. V trimming: 6 bases; J trimming: 3 bases; junction bases outside the gene matches: 6. The CDR3 has 14 residues. Germline V gives CDR1 MNHEY, CDR2 SVGEGT. The CDR3 loop reads CASRLVAGDYEQYF. The CDR3 nucleotides are TGTGCCAGCAGATTGGTAGCGGGAGACTACGAGCAGTACTTC.

The chain carries TRBV30 and TRBJ2-2, with TRBD2 identical over 11 bases. Germline lookup yields CDR1 GTSNPN and CDR2 SVGIG (reference sequence). The CDR3 sequence is 15 residues long. After removal of 3 bases from V and 2 bases from J, the junction contained 2 bases not matched to a gene. The CDR3 nucleotides read TGTGCCTGGAGACTAGCGGGGGTTAACACCGGGGAGCTGTTTTTT. Protein sequence: CAWRLAGVNTGELFF.

This clonotype has more than one count but fewer than ten. V gene TRBV30 combines with J gene TRBJ1-2; D might be TRBD1 (5 bases). This CDR3 has 13 amino acids. V was clipped by 8 bases and J by 5 bases, with 18 bases between them. Germline loops: CDR1 GTSNPN, CDR2 SVGIG (reference sequence). The CDR3 DNA reads as TGTGCCAGCCCGGGACCACAAGATTATGGCTACACCTTC. Translating gives CASPGPQDYGYTF.

This rearrangement joins TRBV15 to TRBJ2-3; the D gene is possibly TRBD2 (5 bases). Trimming removed 0 bases from V and 12 bases from J, with 16 bases in between. The CDR3 consists of 14 residues. CDR1 LNHNV and CDR2 YYDKDF come from the germline V gene (reference sequence). CDR3 protein: CATSRDRAARAQYF. The CDR3 DNA is TGTGCCACCAGCAGAGATAGGGCGGCGAGGGCCCAGTATTTT.

This sequence joins TRBV19 and TRBJ2-5; 7 bases match TRBD1. This CDR3 contains 15 residues. Germline V gene lookup returns CDR1 LNHDA and CDR2 SQIVND (reference sequence). The junction had 4 bases not matched to a gene; V was cut back by 1 base and J by 2 bases. The CDR3 protein is CASSIGQGRQETQYF. The CDR3, as DNA: TGTGCCAGTAGTATAGGACAGGGCCGGCAAGAGACCCAGTACTTC.

The V gene is TRBV19, the J gene TRBJ2-2; the match to TRBD2 covers 8 bases. CDR1 LNHDA and CDR2 SQIVND come from the germline V gene (reference sequence). The ends lost 1 base at V and 4 bases at J; junction bases unmatched: 8. The CDR3 is made up of 17 amino acids. This CDR3 is CASSIVKLSGSTGELFF. CDR3 bases: TGTGCCAGTAGTATAGTTAAATTGAGCGGGAGCACCGGGGAGCTGTTTTTT.

The V gene is TRBV14, the J gene TRBJ2-2, with 9 bases matching TRBD1. Germline values: CDR1 SGHDN, CDR2 FVKESK. The CDR3 totals 14 residues. V gave up 4 bases and J gave up 6 bases; unmatched junction bases: 3. CDR3 coding DNA: TGTGCCAGCAGCCCTGACAGGGGGTCCGGGGAGCTGTTTTTT. This translates into CASSPDRGSGELFF.

To note about this clonotype: A much bigger clone sits one base away, suggesting this may be a read error. This rearrangement joins TRBV28 to TRBJ2-5; 9 positions agree with TRBD1. The CDR3 length is 14 residues. Looked up from germline, CDR1 is MDHEN and CDR2 is SYDVKM. V lost 4 bases to trimming and J lost 5 bases; unmatched junction nucleotides: 5. CDR3 protein: CASSSTTGGETQYF. The CDR3 bases are TGTGCCAGCAGTTCTACCACAGGGGGCGAGACCCAGTACTTC.

This chain links TRBV20-1 with TRBJ2-7; D is undetermined. V lost 0 bases, J lost 0 bases, and 9 bases lay in between. The CDR3 sequence is 14 residues long. Germline V lookup: CDR1 DFQATT, CDR2 SNEGSKA (reference sequence). In DNA form, the CDR3 reads TGCAGTGCTAGAGATATCCGGCGCTCCTACGAGCAGTACTTC. It yields the protein CSARDIRRSYEQYF.

This chain uses TRBV10-3 with TRBJ2-7, with D possibly being TRBD1 (5 bases). Trimming removed 3 bases at V and 1 base at J, with 10 bases between. CDR3 length: 14 residues. In germline, CDR1 is ENHRY, CDR2 SYGVKD. The CDR3 region is CAISEPGRSYEQYF. CDR3 coding DNA: TGTGCCATCAGTGAACCAGGGCGTTCCTACGAGCAGTACTTC.

This clonotype was detected only a few times. V is TRBV12-3 or TRBV12-4 and J is TRBJ1-2; D perhaps matches TRBD1 (5 bases). This CDR3 spans 14 amino acids. V was trimmed by 6 bases and J by 4 bases, leaving 15 bases between them. The DNA of the CDR3 is TGTGCCAGCAGCCTGAGGGGCTCCGGCTATGGCTACACCTTC. Its translation: CASSLRGSGYGYTF.

V usage is TRBV3-1 and J usage is TRBJ2-7; 10 bases map to TRBD1. Trimming cost V 3 bases and J 3 bases; bases outside gene matches: 5. The CDR3 extends over 15 amino acids. Germline loops: CDR1 LGHDT, CDR2 YNNKEL (reference sequence). CDR3 DNA sequence: TGTGCCAGCAGCCACGGGACAGGGGAAGGCTACGAGCAGTACTTC. Protein product: CASSHGTGEGYEQYF.

This clonotype was recorded a few times. The chain recombines TRBV9 with TRBJ1-1, with D unresolved. Germline loops: CDR1 SGDLS, CDR2 YYNGEE. The ends were cut back, 0 bases at V and 1 base at J, with 10 bases in the middle. The length of the CDR3 is 15 residues. This chain's CDR3 is CASSVGVRGNTEAFF. In nucleotides, the CDR3 is TGTGCCAGCAGCGTAGGGGTACGGGGGAACACTGAAGCTTTCTTT.

V gene TRBV20-1 combines with J gene TRBJ1-4, with D maybe TRBD1 (5 bases). From germline, CDR1 is DFQATT and CDR2 SNEGSKA (reference sequence). Between the trimmed V and J ends, which lost 1 base and 0 bases, there was a span of 15 bases. CDR3 length equals 17 residues. The DNA of the CDR3 is TGCAGTGCTAGAGGGGGCGGGGTGCGGCCAACTAATGAAAAACTGTTTTTT. Amino acids: CSARGGGVRPTNEKLFF.

This clonotype was picked up many times. V is TRBV30 and J is TRBJ2-7; D not resolved. CDR3 size: 12 residues. CDR1 and CDR2 (germline): GTSNPN, SVGIG (reference sequence). V was clipped by 2 bases and J by 0 bases, with 5 bases between them. The CDR3 region is CAWSSSSYEQYF. DNA for the CDR3: TGTGCCTGGAGTAGTTCCTCCTACGAGCAGTACTTC.

The table lists this clonotype with many counts. V is TRBV7-2 and J is TRBJ1-1; tentative D call: TRBD1 (5 bases). Germline CDR1 is SGHTA and CDR2 is FQGNSA. V lost 3 bases and J 1 base, leaving 9 bases between the germline ends. The CDR3 is made up of 14 amino acids. The CDR3 sequence is CASSFRQRNTEAFF. Here the CDR3 DNA reads TGTGCCAGCAGCTTTAGACAGAGGAACACTGAAGCTTTCTTT.

The V and J genes are TRBV29-1 and TRBJ2-5; perhaps TRBD1 as D (6 bases). The CDR3 is made up of 13 amino acids. Germline V gene sequence: CDR1 SQVTM, CDR2 ANQGSEA. Trimming took 4 bases from V and 5 from J, leaving 14 bases between them. CDR3 sequence reads: CSVGDIYGETQYF. The CDR3 nucleotides are TGCAGCGTTGGGGACATATATGGGGAGACCCAGTACTTC.

The chain combines TRBV4-2 with TRBJ2-1; D possibly corresponds to TRBD2 (7 bases). This CDR3 contains 16 residues. Germline V gene data show CDR1 as LGHNA and CDR2 as YNFKEQ. V was shortened by 1 base and J by 6 bases, with 16 bases between the two germline ends. The CDR3, as DNA: TGTGCCAGCAGCCAAGCCGGGGGCGGGAGAGGCAATGAGCAGTTCTTC. It yields the protein CASSQAGGGRGNEQFF.

This clonotype was seen ten or more times. V and J are TRBV11-2 and TRBJ2-1; D is ambiguous. The germline CDR1 and CDR2 sequences are SGHAT and FQNNGV. V was clipped by 0 bases and J by 8 bases, with 8 bases between them. The length of the CDR3 is 13 residues. The CDR3 DNA follows: TGTGCCAGCAGCTTAGATTTATATCATGAGCAGTTCTTC. This encodes CASSLDLYHEQFF.

Points on this clonotype: Relative to the germline gene, one junction end is altered; a read error may explain this. The rearrangement joins TRBV6-1 to TRBJ1-1; the D is unclear. The CDR3 consists of 17 residues. Germline CDR1 and CDR2: MNHNS and SASEGT. The CDR3 sequence: CASSEGYGWGMNTEAFF. Here the CDR3 DNA reads TGTGCCAGCAGCGAAGGCTATGGGTGGGGTATGAACACTGAAGCTTTCTTT.

This clonotype was detected a few times. The rearrangement joins TRBV25-1 to TRBJ2-7; possibly TRBD2 for D (6 bases). Between the trimmed V and J ends, which lost 3 bases and 0 bases, there was a span of 15 bases. The CDR3 extends over 16 amino acids. Germline CDR1 reads MGHDK; CDR2 reads SYGVNS. For the CDR3, the DNA is TGTGCCAGCAGTGACCAGGGACCCGGGGGCTCCTACGAGCAGTACTTC. This translates into CASSDQGPGGSYEQYF.